This is a list of T cell receptor beta chains from one sample in a study of blood T cell repertoires in COVID-19. The method was immunoSEQ multiplex PCR; TCRdb's version includes in-frame clones alone and lacks a portion of them. The sample includes 110,000 or so clones, 70% to 90% of them seen just once. Sequenced: peripheral blood. These receptors were collected from a woman aged 70-85 years who had recovered from COVID-19. Both conserved end residues are part of each CDR3. Clone size appears in some rows only: once, few, many, or a class for an expanded clone.

clone size,V gene,J gene,CDR3 protein
-,TRBV19,TRBJ1-5,CASSIVGAGERAQHF
-,TRBV3-1/TRBV3-2,TRBJ1-1,CASSLTGGIEAFF
-,TRBV28,TRBJ1-6,CASQKQGIGNSPLHF
-,TRBV19,TRBJ2-1,CASSMEGTGYNEQFF
-,TRBV12-3/TRBV12-4,TRBJ2-7,CASSHTGNEQYF
-,TRBV6-2/TRBV6-3,TRBJ1-5,CASSYRPVVVAQHF
-,TRBV6-5,TRBJ1-2,CASSPRRQRYGYTF
once,TRBV6-5,TRBJ2-7,CASSRPGTAYEQYF
-,TRBV5-4,TRBJ2-7,CATSDRPYEQYF
once,TRBV18,TRBJ1-1,CASSPTRAGQGAMNTEAFF
-,TRBV30,TRBJ1-1,CACSGTANTEAFF
-,TRBV7-2,TRBJ2-7,CASSSTGLAGAGEQYF
-,TRBV19,TRBJ1-1,CARQGAPGQMNTEAFF
-,TRBV7-9,TRBJ2-4,CASSSPRRGENIQYF
-,TRBV4-1,TRBJ1-2,CASSHRDRGGYTF
once,TRBV7-6,TRBJ2-1,CASSSGTSGGREQFF
-,TRBV30,TRBJ2-2,CAWSFGRGTGELFF
-,TRBV11-2,TRBJ2-1,CASSLGTSGIQTYNEQFF
-,TRBV2,TRBJ2-1,CASRGQVWASGNEQFF
-,TRBV28,TRBJ1-2,CASRDPGGEGYGYTF
-,TRBV6-5,TRBJ1-2,CASMAGGYGYTF
-,TRBV4-2,TRBJ1-2,CASSPDDQGLGSGYTF
-,TRBV6-2/TRBV6-3,TRBJ1-5,CASSLQGNQPQHF
-,TRBV16,TRBJ2-1,CASSARTSGNEQFF
-,TRBV19,TRBJ2-1,CASSTPTSGRRSNEQFF
-,TRBV19,TRBJ1-1,CASSIRGGSAFF
-,TRBV19,TRBJ1-1,CASSIILVEGENTEAFF
-,TRBV9,TRBJ2-7,CASSVGSVRGYEQYF
-,TRBV6-2/TRBV6-3,TRBJ2-1,CASSLGQYNEQFF
few,TRBV19,TRBJ2-2,CASSITGMGGELFF
few,TRBV19,TRBJ1-5,CASTPRHAVGTYQPQHF